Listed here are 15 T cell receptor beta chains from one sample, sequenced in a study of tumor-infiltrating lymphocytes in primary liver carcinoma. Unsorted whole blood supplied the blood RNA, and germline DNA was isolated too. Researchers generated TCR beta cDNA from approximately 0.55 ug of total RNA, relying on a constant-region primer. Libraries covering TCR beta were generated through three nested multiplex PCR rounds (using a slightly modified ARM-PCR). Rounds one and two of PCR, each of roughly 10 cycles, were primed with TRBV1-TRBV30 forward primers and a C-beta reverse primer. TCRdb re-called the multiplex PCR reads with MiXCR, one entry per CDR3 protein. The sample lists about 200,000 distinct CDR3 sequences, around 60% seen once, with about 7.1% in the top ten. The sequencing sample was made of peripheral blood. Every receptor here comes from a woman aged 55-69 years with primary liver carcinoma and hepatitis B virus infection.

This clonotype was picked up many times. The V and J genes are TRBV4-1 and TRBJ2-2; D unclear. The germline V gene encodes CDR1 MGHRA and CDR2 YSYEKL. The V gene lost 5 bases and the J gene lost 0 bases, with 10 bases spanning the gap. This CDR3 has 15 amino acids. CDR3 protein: CASSNGRSNTGELFF. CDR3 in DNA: TGCGCCAGCAGCAATGGACGGTCGAACACCGGGGAGCTGTTTTTT.

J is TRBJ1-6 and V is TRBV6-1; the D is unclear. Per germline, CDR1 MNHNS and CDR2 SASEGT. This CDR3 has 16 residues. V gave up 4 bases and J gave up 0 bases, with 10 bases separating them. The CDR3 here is CASSAQRSSYNSPLHF. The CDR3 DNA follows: TGTGCCAGCAGTGCACAGCGAAGCTCCTATAATTCACCCCTCCACTTT.

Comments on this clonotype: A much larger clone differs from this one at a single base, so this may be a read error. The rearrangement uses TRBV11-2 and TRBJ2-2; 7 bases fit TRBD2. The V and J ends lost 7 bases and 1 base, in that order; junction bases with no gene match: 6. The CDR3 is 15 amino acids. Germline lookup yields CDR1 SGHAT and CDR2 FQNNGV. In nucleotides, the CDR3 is TGTGCCAGCAAAGCTAGCGGAATGAACACCGGGGAGCTGTTTTTT. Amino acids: CASKASGMNTGELFF.

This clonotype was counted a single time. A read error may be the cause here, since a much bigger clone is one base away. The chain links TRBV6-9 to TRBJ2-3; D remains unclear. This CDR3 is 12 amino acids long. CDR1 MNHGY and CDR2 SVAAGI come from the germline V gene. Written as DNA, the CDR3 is TGTGCCAGCAGCATGGAAGGAGATACGCTGTATTTT. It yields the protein CASSMEGDTLYF.

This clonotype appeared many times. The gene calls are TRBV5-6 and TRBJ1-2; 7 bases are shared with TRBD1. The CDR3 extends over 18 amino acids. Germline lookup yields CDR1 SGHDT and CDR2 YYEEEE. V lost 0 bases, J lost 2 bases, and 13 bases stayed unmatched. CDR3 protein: CASSLGVSGTANNYGYTF. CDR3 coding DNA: TGTGCCAGCAGCTTGGGAGTTTCTGGGACAGCCAACAACTATGGCTACACCTTC.

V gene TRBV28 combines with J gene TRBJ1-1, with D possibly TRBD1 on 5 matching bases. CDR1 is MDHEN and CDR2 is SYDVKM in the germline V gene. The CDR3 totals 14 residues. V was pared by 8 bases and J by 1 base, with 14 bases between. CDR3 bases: TGTGCCAGCGCCCTAGCAGGGACGAACACTGAAGCTTTCTTT. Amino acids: CASALAGTNTEAFF.

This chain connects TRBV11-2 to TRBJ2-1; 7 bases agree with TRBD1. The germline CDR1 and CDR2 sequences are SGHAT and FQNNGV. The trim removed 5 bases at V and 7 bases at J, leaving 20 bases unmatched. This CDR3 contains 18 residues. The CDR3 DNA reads TGTGCCAGCAGCCCCAAGGACAGGAAGGGATGGGAACATAATGAGCAGTTCTTC. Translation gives CASSPKDRKGWEHNEQFF.

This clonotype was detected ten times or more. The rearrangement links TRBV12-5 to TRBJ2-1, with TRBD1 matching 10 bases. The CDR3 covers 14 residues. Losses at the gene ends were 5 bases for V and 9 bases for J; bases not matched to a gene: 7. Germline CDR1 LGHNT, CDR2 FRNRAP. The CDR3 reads CASGPGQGFGEQFF. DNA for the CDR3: TGTGCTAGTGGTCCGGGACAGGGGTTCGGTGAGCAGTTCTTC.

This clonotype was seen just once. The CDR3 loop is CASRLGGMNTEAFF. The CDR3 coding sequence is TGTGCCAGCAGATTGGGCGGAATGAACACTGAAGCTTTCTTT. The J gene is TRBJ1-1, the V gene TRBV12-3 or TRBV12-4; D not resolved. The CDR3 covers 14 residues. With 6 bases removed from V and 0 bases from J, the gap between germline ends came to 11 bases.

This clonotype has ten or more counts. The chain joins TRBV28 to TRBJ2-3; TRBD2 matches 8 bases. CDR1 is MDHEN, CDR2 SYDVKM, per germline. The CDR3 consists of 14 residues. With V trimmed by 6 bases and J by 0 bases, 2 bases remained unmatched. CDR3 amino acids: CASSLAGSTDTQYF. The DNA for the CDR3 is TGTGCCAGCAGCTTAGCGGGGAGCACAGATACGCAGTATTTT.

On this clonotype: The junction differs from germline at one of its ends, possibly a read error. CDR3 loop: CASSQERSGANVPTF. Written as DNA, the CDR3 is TGTGCCAGTAGTCAAGAGCGCTCTGGGGCCAACGTCCCGACTTTC. The chain recombines TRBV4-2 with TRBJ2-6; perhaps TRBD1 as D (5 bases). Germline CDR1 and CDR2: LGHNA and YNFKEQ. The CDR3 contains 15 residues.

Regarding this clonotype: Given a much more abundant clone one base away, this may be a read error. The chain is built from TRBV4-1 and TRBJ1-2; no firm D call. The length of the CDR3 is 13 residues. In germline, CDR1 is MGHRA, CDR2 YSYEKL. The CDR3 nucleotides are TGCGTCAGCAGCCATTTAAGCCTGGGGGGCTACACCTTC. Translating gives CVSSHLSLGGYTF.

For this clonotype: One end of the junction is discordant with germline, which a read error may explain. CDR3 region: CARSLDPAGGPPEQYF. The CDR3 coding sequence is TGTGCCAGGAGCTTAGATCCAGCGGGAGGGCCCCCCGAGCAGTACTTT. The chain uses TRBV11-2 and TRBJ2-7; 10 bases match TRBD2. The germline V gene encodes CDR1 SGHAT and CDR2 FQNNGV. The CDR3 length is 16 residues. Complete variable domain (other parts from reference TRBV11-2 and TRBJ2-7): EAGVAQSPRYKIIEKRQSVAFWCNPISGHATLYWYQQILGQGPKLLIQFQNNGVVDDSQLPKDRFSAERLKGVDSTLKIQPAKLEDSAVYLCARSLDPAGGPPEQYFGPGTRLTVT.

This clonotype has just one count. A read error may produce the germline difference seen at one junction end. The CDR3 DNA reads as TGTGCCAGCAGCTTAGAAGGTTTGGGCGGGGAACTGTTTTTT. This encodes CASSLEGLGGELFF. The V call is TRBV7-9, the J call TRBJ2-2; TRBD2 might be the D (6 bases). The CDR3 is 14 amino acids. Germline CDR1 is SEHNR and CDR2 is FQNEAQ (reference sequence).

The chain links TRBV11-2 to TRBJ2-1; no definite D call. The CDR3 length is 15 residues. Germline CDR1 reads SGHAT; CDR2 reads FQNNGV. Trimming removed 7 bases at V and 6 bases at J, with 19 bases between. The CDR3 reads CASNIDLLAANEQFF. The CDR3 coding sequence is TGTGCCAGCAACATAGATCTTTTGGCGGCCAATGAGCAGTTCTTC.